These 22 T cell receptor beta chains were sequenced from one sample in a study of Tregs in tolerant kidney transplant recipients. Sequenced by immunoSEQ multiplex PCR; TCRdb stores in-frame clones only, minus some. The sample totals around 48,000 clones. Sequenced here: CD4+ T cells from blood, sampled before the transplant. These receptors came from a human donor who received a combined kidney and bone marrow transplant.

Remarks on this clone: The read ends 3 residues before the CDR3 terminus; that terminus is restored from the germline J gene. This chain connects TRBV18 to TRBJ1-2, with unresolved D. CDR1 and CDR2 (germline): KGHSH, LQKENI. The CDR3 is 14 residues long. V shed 3 bases and J shed 1 base, with 9 bases lying between them. The CDR3 here is CASSPREVNYGYTF. The CDR3 bases that were read are TGTGCCAGCTCACCCCGAGAGGTTAACTATGGC. Looking up the rest from reference TRBV18 and TRBJ1-2 gives the full variable domain: NAGVMQNPRHLVRRRGQEARLRCSPMKGHSHVYWYRQLPEEGLKFMVYLQKENIIDESGMPKERFSAEFPKEGPSILRIQQVVRGDSAAYFCASSPREVNYGYTFGSGTRLTVV.

Details on this clone: Coverage ceases 3 residues before the CDR3 finishes, and the germline J gene fills in the end. This rearrangement joins TRBV20-1 to TRBJ2-5, with 10 nucleotides matching TRBD2. V trimming: 5 bases; J trimming: 5 bases; junction bases outside the gene matches: 11. The CDR3 is 15 residues long. Germline loops: CDR1 DFQATT, CDR2 SNEGSKA (reference sequence). CDR3 loop: CSAPGAGGVEETQYF. CDR3 DNA, as far as it was read: TGCAGTGCTCCCGGAGCGGGAGGGGTGGAGGAGACC.

On this clone itself: The read falls 3 residues short of the CDR3 end, and the missing part is taken from the germline J gene. V and J are TRBV7-9 and TRBJ2-5; D ambiguous. This CDR3 contains 13 residues. Trimming took 4 bases from V and 3 from J, leaving 9 bases between them. The V gene's germline CDR1 is SEHNR and CDR2 FQNEAQ (reference sequence). CDR3 protein: CASSSNSKETQYF. The covered CDR3 bases are TGTGCCAGCAGCTCGAACAGCAAAGAGACC.

Concerning this clone itself: The DNA ends 3 residues before the CDR3 does, and the rest of the CDR3 is filled in from the germline J gene. The rearrangement joins TRBV29-1 to TRBJ2-3; 8 bases are a match to TRBD1. Losses at the gene ends were 6 bases for V and 7 bases for J; bases not matched to a gene: 9. CDR1 and CDR2 (germline): SQVTM, ANQGSEA. The CDR3 runs to 13 residues. The part of the CDR3 DNA that was read is TGCAGCGTGGAGGAGGACAGGGCCTATACG. Translating it yields CSVEEDRAYT. The whole CDR3 region reads CSVEEDRAYTQYF.

The part of the CDR3 DNA that was read is TGCGCCAGCAGCTCACGGACTAGCGGGGCCTATGGGGCCTCCTACAATGAG. Amino acids: CASSSRTSGAYGASYNE. The whole CDR3 region reads CASSSRTSGAYGASYNEQFF. V gene TRBV5-1 combines with J gene TRBJ2-1; 12 positions match TRBD2. Coverage ceases 3 residues before the CDR3 finishes, and the germline J gene fills in the end. This CDR3 has 20 amino acids. J gave up 0 bases and V 3 bases, and 13 bases lay outside the gene matches. CDR1 and CDR2 (germline): SGHRS, YFSETQ.

In regard to this clone: The read comes to an end 3 residues before the CDR3 does, leaving the germline J gene to fill in the end. The chain employs TRBV29-1 and TRBJ2-5; 10 bases match TRBD1. CDR1 is SQVTM, CDR2 ANQGSEA, per germline. The CDR3 runs to 13 residues. The J segment lost 5 bases and the V segment lost 4 bases, leaving 4 bases of the junction unmatched. The CDR3: CSVGTGGRETQYF. The CDR3 bases that were read are TGCAGCGTTGGGACAGGGGGAAGGGAGACC.

Points on this clone: Read coverage stops 3 residues before the CDR3 terminus; the germline J gene supplies the remainder. V and J are TRBV5-1 and TRBJ2-5; 11 bases are a match to TRBD2. The CDR3 extends over 15 amino acids. Germline V lookup: CDR1 SGHRS, CDR2 YFSETQ. V lost 7 bases and J lost 4; bases outside the gene matches: 9. The CDR3 bases that were read are TGCGCCAGCGGGACCCCGACTAGCGGGATAGAGACC. Translating it yields CASGTPTSGIET. The complete CDR3 sequence is CASGTPTSGIETQYF.

In regard to this clone: The read halts 3 residues ahead of the CDR3 end, with the missing end drawn from the germline J gene. The V call is TRBV5-1, the J call TRBJ1-1; 7 positions match TRBD1. This CDR3 has 14 residues. Germline V gene lookup returns CDR1 SGHRS and CDR2 YFSETQ. V lost 2 bases to trimming and J lost 5 bases; unmatched junction nucleotides: 6. The CDR3 DNA, read in part, is TGCGCCAGCAGCTTAGAGGGGGCGCGGACTGAA. It is translated as CASSLEGARTE. In full, the CDR3 reads CASSLEGARTEAFF.

About this clone: Read coverage stops 3 residues before the CDR3 terminus; the germline J gene supplies the remainder. The chain has TRBV2 and TRBJ1-5, with a weak D call TRBD1 (5 bases). V lost 4 bases and J 4 bases, leaving 11 bases between the germline ends. Germline CDR1 is SNHLY and CDR2 is FYNNEI. The CDR3 is 14 amino acids. CDR3 DNA (partial): TGTGCCAGCAGTGTGTTGTCAGGGAATCAGCCC. Residues: CASSVLSGNQP. The entire CDR3 is CASSVLSGNQPQHF.

Concerning this clone itself: The read finishes 3 residues shy of the CDR3 end, and the germline J gene is used to complete it. The chain employs TRBV20-1 and TRBJ1-6; 9 nucleotides align to TRBD1. J was trimmed by 8 bases and V by 1 base; bases with no gene match: 3. From germline, CDR1 is DFQATT and CDR2 SNEGSKA (reference sequence). This CDR3 spans 14 amino acids. The DNA read from the CDR3 is TGCAGTGCTAGAGGGGACAGGGAATATTCACCC. It encodes CSARGDREYSP. The full CDR3 protein reads CSARGDREYSPLHF.

Comment on this clone: The sequence runs out 3 residues before the end of the CDR3; the remainder is reconstructed from the germline J gene. V gene TRBV19 combines with J gene TRBJ1-6, with 9 positions matching TRBD1. Germline V gives CDR1 LNHDA, CDR2 SQIVND (reference sequence). This CDR3 has 15 residues. Losses at the gene ends were 7 bases for V and 5 bases for J; bases not matched to a gene: 6. The sequenced CDR3 bases are TGTGCCAGTAACCCCCGACAGGGGGATAATTCACCC. This sequence encodes CASNPRQGDNSP. In full, the CDR3 is CASNPRQGDNSPLHF.

With respect to this clone: The read finishes 3 residues shy of the CDR3 end, and the germline J gene is used to complete it. The chain is built from TRBV2 and TRBJ1-1; weak D call: TRBD1 (5 bases). CDR3 length: 11 amino acids. The germline V gene has CDR1 SNHLY and CDR2 FYNNEI. The CDR3 is CASKLGESAFF. Partial CDR3 DNA: TGTGCCAGCAAGTTAGGGGAGTCA.

CDR3 DNA, as far as it was read: TGTGCCAGCAGGTGGGACAGGGACTACGAG. Its protein product is CASRWDRDYE. The full CDR3 is CASRWDRDYEQYF. This rearrangement joins TRBV7-2 to TRBJ2-7; 9 nucleotides line up with TRBD1. With the read ending 3 residues before the CDR3 end, the germline J gene is used to fill in that end. The germline gives CDR1 SGHTA, CDR2 FQGNSA. The CDR3 totals 13 residues. V lost 6 bases to trimming and J lost 3 bases; unmatched junction nucleotides: 3.

The sequenced part of the CDR3 DNA is TGCGCCAGCAGCTTGGAAGCAGGGGGTAGCGAG. Residues: CASSLEAGGSE. In full, the CDR3 is CASSLEAGGSEQYF. This chain connects TRBV5-1 to TRBJ2-7; 7 nucleotides match TRBD1. The read falls 3 residues short of the CDR3 end, and the missing part is taken from the germline J gene. The V gene's germline CDR1 is SGHRS and CDR2 YFSETQ. The CDR3 has 14 residues. Trimming removed 0 bases from V and 6 bases from J; junction bases left unmatched: 6.

On this clone: The CDR3 extends 3 residues past the end of the read, so its final part is completed from the germline J gene. The V gene is TRBV7-3, the J gene TRBJ2-1; D is unclear. This CDR3 has 15 amino acids. Germline V gives CDR1 SGHTA, CDR2 FQGTGA. The V gene lost 4 bases and the J gene lost 3 bases, with 13 bases spanning the gap. Incomplete CDR3 DNA: TGTGCCAGCAGCTCGGGTGGCCTCAACTACAATGAG. As protein: CASSSGGLNYNE. In full, the CDR3 reads CASSSGGLNYNEQFF.

As to this clone: The read terminates 3 residues ahead of where the CDR3 ends, so the germline J gene completes it. The chain has TRBV11-1 and TRBJ2-2; D may be TRBD2 (6 bases). Trimming removed 6 bases from V and 1 base from J, with 12 bases in between. The germline CDR1 and CDR2 sequences are SGHAT and FQDESV (reference sequence). CDR3 length equals 15 residues. Incomplete CDR3 DNA: TGTGCCAGCAGGAGGGCTAGCGAGAACACCGGGGAG. This encodes CASRRASENTGE. The entire CDR3 protein reads CASRRASENTGELFF.

The CDR3 spells CASSFLLAGGYEQYF. Incomplete CDR3 DNA: TGTGCCAGCAGCTTCTTACTAGCGGGAGGCTACGAG. V is TRBV7-9 and J is TRBJ2-7, with 12 bases matching TRBD2. The CDR3 end falls 3 residues outside the read, so it is completed with the germline J gene. CDR1 is SEHNR, CDR2 FQNEAQ, per germline (reference sequence). This CDR3 is built from 15 residues. J was trimmed by 3 bases and V by 3 bases; bases with no gene match: 3.

In regard to this clone: The DNA ends 3 residues before the CDR3 does, and the rest of the CDR3 is filled in from the germline J gene. The chain carries TRBV6-2 or TRBV6-3 and TRBJ1-5, with D uncertain. V dropped 2 bases and J dropped 6 bases, with 11 bases sitting between them. This CDR3 has 14 residues. The germline V gene has CDR1 MNHEY and CDR2 SVGEGT. The CDR3 bases that were read are TGTGCCAGCAGTTACCCCCAGGCGGGTCAGCCC. Translation: CASSYPQAGQP. The CDR3 as a whole reads CASSYPQAGQPQHF.

With regard to this clone: Read data end 3 residues before the CDR3 end; the end is taken from the germline J gene. The V call is TRBV18, the J call TRBJ2-3, with TRBD2 matching over 8 bases. Trimming removed 6 bases from V and 3 bases from J; junction bases left unmatched: 20. CDR1 and CDR2 from the germline V gene are KGHSH and LQKENI. This CDR3 contains 19 residues. CDR3: CASSGRAPGTRGGTDTQYF. The CDR3 bases that were read are TGTGCCAGCTCTGGCCGGGCACCCGGGACTAGGGGTGGAACAGATACG. The whole variable domain, filled in from reference TRBV18 and TRBJ2-3, reads NAGVMQNPRHLVRRRGQEARLRCSPMKGHSHVYWYRQLPEEGLKFMVYLQKENIIDESGMPKERFSAEFPKEGPSILRIQQVVRGDSAAYFCASSGRAPGTRGGTDTQYFGPGTRLTVL.

On this clone: The CDR3 end is not reached by the read, which stops 3 residues before it; the germline J gene fills it in. This chain connects TRBV20-1 to TRBJ2-1, with D perhaps matching TRBD1 (7 bases). Germline V gene lookup returns CDR1 DFQATT and CDR2 SNEGSKA (reference sequence). With 6 bases removed from V and 3 bases from J, the gap between germline ends came to 18 bases. The CDR3 consists of 15 residues. CDR3 loop: CSADGGGAIYNEQFF. The sequenced part of the CDR3 DNA is TGCAGTGCGGATGGAGGGGGCGCAATCTACAATGAG.

With respect to this clone: The read is 3 residues too short to cover the CDR3 end, so that end is filled in from the germline J gene. This chain links TRBV18 with TRBJ2-3; 10 bases are shared with TRBD2. CDR1 and CDR2 from the germline V gene are KGHSH and LQKENI. Unmatched junction bases numbered 9, after V lost 3 bases and J lost 0 bases. The CDR3 totals 18 residues. CDR3 residues: CASSPPGTSVSSTDTQYF. The DNA read from the CDR3 is TGTGCCAGCTCACCCCCCGGGACTAGCGTTTCTAGCACAGATACG.

CDR3 sequence: CASSLASGSSETQYF. CDR3 bases read: TGTGCCAGCAGCTTAGCCAGCGGGAGTTCAGAGACC. The chain employs TRBV7-2 and TRBJ2-5; TRBD2 agrees at 8 bases. The CDR3 extends 3 residues past the end of the read, so its final part is completed from the germline J gene. V dropped 0 bases and J dropped 4; count of bases not matched to a gene: 4. This CDR3 comprises 15 residues. CDR1 and CDR2 from the germline V gene are SGHTA and FQGNSA.